The entry below gives a single T cell receptor beta chain sequence along with its context. Its antigen remains unidentified. Base qualities are missing; no much larger clone stands one base away. In the prospective study, participants were 18 to 89 years old, resided in 20 to 30 geographic areas of the United States, and were enrolled through a virtual design. Cohort assignment in the prospective study relied on participant-reported clinical history from a screening survey and a study questionnaire. In the prospective study, whole blood, serum and a nasopharyngeal or oropharyngeal swab were collected from each participant by mobile phlebotomists. Prospective study participants could optionally give additional blood draws and questionnaires over an approximately two-month period. Prospective study blood samples were shipped either frozen or at room temperature before DNA extraction. A distance of 16 bases separates the germline ends of V and J, which lose 8 bases and 2 bases respectively. The CDR3 holds 14 amino acids from the cysteine to the phenylalanine. Kept here is only the CDR3 DNA, which spans 42 bases and is read in frame from base 1. CDR1 and CDR2 were assigned from the germline V gene as MDHEN and SYDVKM.

This sample is drawn from a study of blood T cell repertoires in COVID-19 (dated by TCRdb to about 2020). For the wider study: Samples from collaborators originated in the United States, Italy and Spain and spanned both the acute and convalescent phases of COVID-19. The prospective study material was composed of cDNA or gDNA derived from T cells, B-cell-depleted T cells, or PBMCs. Deeply sampled blood TCRbeta repertoires from subjects exposed to, actively infected with, or recovered from COVID-19 were included in the dataset. A freely available public database, intended as a resource for researchers studying the immune response to SARS-CoV-2, is where the repertoires were released. The samples were drawn from two sources: the first 160 participants of the ongoing ImmuneRACE study, and 1,254 subjects contributed by 6 global collaborators. Nearly every sample came with metadata listing a de-identified subject ID, COVID-19 status, age in years and sex. Where HLA class I and class II types were available, the types were taken from metadata supplied by the sample provider, not from assay-based typing.

The study at large found these results: How much clinical and demographic metadata was included differed by source and by participant, and the metadata was provided uncurated.

The immunoSEQ Assay, a bias-controlled multiplex PCR, was used to amplify TCRbeta CDR3 regions from genomic DNA. The study's own analysis went as follows. Within the assay, amplification of reference gene primers was used to estimate how many nucleated cells each sample contained. To quantify the absolute abundance of each unique TCRbeta CDR3 rearrangement, sequence reads were collapsed and filtered. For each sample, productive Simpson clonality was calculated as the square root of Simpson's diversity index over productive rearrangements. The immuneACCESS repertoire file appears here via TCRdb, limited to in-frame rearrangements. These files lack a portion of the clones; in checked studies, under half of the deficit traces to unresolved V genes, and the cause of the others is not known. From that table come the V and J calls and clone size; the DNA was used to work out D and trimming. In this sample the table shows approximately 200,000 clones, around 90% of which occur a single time. The top ten clonotypes cover 10% of the sample.

The chain is made from TRBV28 and TRBJ2-7; matching of 6 bases hints at TRBD2 as the D gene. The source material was PBMCs or T cells enriched from blood (not recorded which). The receptor comes from a man aged 18 to 35 with acute COVID-19. The CDR3 protein: CASGSVGGTYEQYF. The nucleotide sequence reads TGTGCCAGCGGTTCGGTGGGAGGCACCTACGAGCAGTACTTC. The full variable domain, completed from the reference TRBV28 and TRBJ2-7 proteins outside the CDR3, reads DVKVTQSSRYLVKRTGEKVFLECVQDMDHENMFWYRQDPGLGLRLIYFSYDVKMKEKGDIPEGYSVSREKKERFSLILESASTNQTSMYLCASGSVGGTYEQYFGPGTRLTVT.